A single sample gave rise to the 28 T cell receptor beta chains below, sequenced in a study of beta chain features in type 1 diabetes. Points from the study as a whole: Type 1 diabetes patients had moderately but significantly shorter TCRB CDR3s in all four CD4+ subsets.

Reverse transcription of all isolated RNA meant that expressed TCRB transcripts were sequenced. Data came from immunoSEQ multiplex PCR; TCRdb stores just in-frame clones and leaves some out. The sample carries about 390,000 clones, roughly 9.8% recorded once. The antigens for these receptors are not known. Specimen: central memory CD4+ T cells from blood. Receptors were obtained from a man aged 25 to 45 with type 1 diabetes.

As for this clone: Because it lacks the conserved phenylalanine or tryptophan at the end, this CDR3 is likely a read error. No DNA is shown, since the ends of the CDR3 on it are uncertain; the CDR3 is the one TCRdb lists. This chain uses TRBV6-5 with TRBJ1-5. Germline assignment: CDR1 MNHEY and CDR2 SVGAGI. The CDR3 is 10 amino acids long, termini counted. This CDR3 reads CASSQQGRAE.

V and J are TRBV28 and TRBJ1-2; the D gene is possibly TRBD1 (6 bases). CDR1 and CDR2 (germline): MDHEN, SYDVKM. V lost 11 bases to trimming and J lost 3 bases, with 16 bases between them. This CDR3 spans 13 amino acids. CDR3 sequence: CAYLSRGDYGYTF. The CDR3 bases are TGTGCCTACCTTTCCAGGGGTGACTATGGCTACACCTTC.

V is TRBV27 and J is TRBJ1-4; TRBD1 is a possible D gene (5 bases). Trimming removed 10 bases at V and 5 bases at J, with 11 bases between. This CDR3 spans 12 amino acids. Germline CDR1 is MNHEY and CDR2 is SMNVEV (reference sequence). CDR3 sequence reads: CATGGFNEKLFF. CDR3 bases: TGTGCCACCGGGGGGTTCAATGAAAAACTGTTTTTT. The whole variable domain, filled in from reference TRBV27 and TRBJ1-4, reads EAQVTQNPRYLITVTGKKLTVTCSQNMNHEYMSWYRQDPGLGLRQIYYSMNVEVTDKGDVPEGYKVSRKEKRNFPLILESPSPNQTSLYFCATGGFNEKLFFGSGTQLSVL.

The chain employs TRBV5-1 and TRBJ1-2; D is possibly TRBD1 (6 bases). The CDR3 spans 15 residues. Looked up from germline, CDR1 is SGHRS and CDR2 is YFSETQ. Between the trimmed V and J ends, which lost 4 bases and 7 bases, there was a span of 20 bases. The CDR3 sequence is CASSLLQGSGSGYTF. CDR3 sequence (DNA): TGCGCCAGCAGCCTACTACAGGGATCGGGGAGTGGCTACACCTTC.

This clone has a count of ten or more. The rearrangement uses TRBV18 and TRBJ2-4, with 7 bases identical to TRBD1. From germline, CDR1 is KGHSH and CDR2 LQKENI. The CDR3 loop spans 13 amino acids. With 5 bases clipped from V and 5 bases from J, the junction kept 3 bases outside the gene matches. The chain's CDR3 is CASSAGQENIQYF. DNA of the CDR3: TGTGCCAGCTCAGCCGGACAGGAAAACATTCAGTACTTC.

This clone was counted at least ten times. The gene calls are TRBV7-9 and TRBJ2-1; a possible D gene is TRBD2 (5 bases). Germline loops: CDR1 SEHNR, CDR2 FQNEAQ (reference sequence). V lost 7 bases and J lost 8, with 12 bases in between. The length of the CDR3 is 12 residues. CDR3 bases: TGTGCCAGCAACCTGGCCGGGGATGAGCAGTTCTTC. Its protein is CASNLAGDEQFF.

This clone showed up just a few times. This chain uses TRBV6-6 with TRBJ1-5; D unclear. Trimming took off 6 bases at V and 6 bases at J, with 15 bases between the two ends. The germline gives CDR1 MNHNY, CDR2 SVGAGI (reference sequence). There are 14 residues in the CDR3. CDR3 protein: CASRIPIESQPQHF. In nucleotides, the CDR3 is TGTGCCAGCAGAATCCCAATCGAGAGTCAGCCCCAGCATTTT.

This clone was observed a few times. The rearrangement links TRBV9 to TRBJ1-1; the D is unclear. V shed 3 bases and J shed 2 bases, with 5 bases lying between them. Germline-derived CDR1 and CDR2 are SGDLS and YYNGEE. The CDR3 consists of 12 residues. DNA of the CDR3: TGTGCCAGCAGCGGGAGAAACACTGAAGCTTTCTTT. Translated, it gives CASSGRNTEAFF.

V gene TRBV11-2 combines with J gene TRBJ2-3; D not certain. The V and J ends lost 1 base and 7 bases respectively, with 12 bases between them. The germline V gene has CDR1 SGHAT and CDR2 FQNNGV. The CDR3 covers 14 residues. Here the CDR3 DNA reads TGTGCCAGCAGCTTAGTTTTTGGCAGCAATACGCAGTATTTT. Protein sequence: CASSLVFGSNTQYF.

This chain uses TRBV5-1 with TRBJ2-1, with 9 positions matching TRBD1. Trimming at V came to 3 bases and at J to 6 bases, leaving 4 bases not matched to a gene. Germline V gene sequence: CDR1 SGHRS, CDR2 YFSETQ. This CDR3 contains 14 residues. In DNA, the CDR3 is TGCGCCAGCAGCTGGGGACAGGGCTTCAATGAGCAGTTCTTC. Its protein product is CASSWGQGFNEQFF. Supplemented by reference TRBV5-1 and TRBJ2-1, the full variable domain reads KAGVTQTPRYLIKTRGQQVTLSCSPISGHRSVSWYQQTPGQGLQFLFEYFSETQRNKGNFPGRFSGRQFSNSRSEMNVSTLELGDSALYLCASSWGQGFNEQFFGPGTRLTVL.

CDR3 DNA sequence: TGCGCCAGCAGCTTGGCCAGCTCAACCCACTGGGACACTGAAGCTTTCTTT. Translation: CASSLASSTHWDTEAFF. This chain links TRBV5-1 with TRBJ1-1; no definite D call. Germline loops: CDR1 SGHRS, CDR2 YFSETQ. This CDR3 is built from 17 residues. V lost 0 bases and J 3 bases, leaving 18 bases between the germline ends.

This clone occurred many times. V is TRBV30 and J is TRBJ1-2; a possible D gene is TRBD1 (5 bases). V lost 4 bases to trimming and J lost 5 bases, with 14 bases between them. The germline V gene encodes CDR1 GTSNPN and CDR2 SVGIG (reference sequence). The CDR3 has 13 amino acids. CDR3 region: CAWNLGLTYGYTF. Here the CDR3 DNA reads TGTGCCTGGAATTTGGGGCTTACGTATGGCTACACCTTC.

V gene TRBV25-1 combines with J gene TRBJ2-5, with a possible D match to TRBD2 (6 bases). Trimming took off 8 bases at V and 5 bases at J, with 15 bases between the two ends. Germline-derived CDR1 and CDR2 are MGHDK and SYGVNS. The CDR3 runs 13 residues. The CDR3 DNA follows: TGTGCCAGCGGGGGGACGGACCTTGAGACCCAGTACTTC. Translated: CASGGTDLETQYF.

V usage is TRBV4-3 and J usage is TRBJ1-5; D is ambiguous. In germline, CDR1 is LGHNA, CDR2 YSLEER. V lost 4 bases and J lost 4, with 8 bases in between. CDR3 length: 13 amino acids. CDR3 coding DNA: TGCGCCAGCAGCCCCGACCTAAATCAGCCCCAGCATTTT. Translating it yields CASSPDLNQPQHF.

V usage is TRBV6-1 and J usage is TRBJ2-1; no firm D call. Germline CDR1 and CDR2: MNHNS and SASEGT. Between the trimmed V and J ends, which lost 6 bases and 9 bases, there was a span of 15 bases. The CDR3 is 13 amino acids. For the CDR3, the DNA is TGTGCCAGCAGCAACCGGCTCCTCTTTGAGCAGTTCTTC. It yields the protein CASSNRLLFEQFF.

This clone was seen a few times. This chain joins TRBV6-5 and TRBJ2-1; D is ambiguous. Looked up from germline, CDR1 is MNHEY and CDR2 is SVGAGI. Between the trimmed V and J ends, which lost 0 bases and 0 bases, there was a span of 6 bases. The CDR3 covers 15 residues. The CDR3: CASSYSVSSYNEQFF. CDR3 nucleotides: TGTGCCAGCAGTTACTCGGTTAGCTCCTACAATGAGCAGTTCTTC.

This clone was observed many times. V is TRBV13 and J is TRBJ2-7; TRBD1 agrees at 10 bases. The CDR3 runs to 15 residues. V was pared by 6 bases and J by 3 bases, with 8 bases of the junction left unmatched. CDR1 is PRHDT, CDR2 FYEKMQ, per germline (reference sequence). The CDR3 reads CASRDYGQGGYEQYF. CDR3 DNA: TGTGCCAGCAGGGACTACGGACAGGGGGGCTACGAGCAGTACTTC.

CDR3 in DNA: TGCGCCAGCAGTCGGGGGCGCAGGGACCAAGAGACCCAGTACTTC. This sequence encodes CASSRGRRDQETQYF. V is TRBV4-1 and J is TRBJ2-5, with D perhaps TRBD1 or TRBD2 (6 bases each). V was cut by 6 bases and J by 0 bases, with 14 bases left in between. Germline loops: CDR1 MGHRA, CDR2 YSYEKL. This CDR3 has 15 amino acids.

The rearrangement joins TRBV19 to TRBJ1-2, with 8 bases lining up with TRBD1. The CDR3 has 14 amino acids. The germline CDR1 and CDR2 sequences are LNHDA and SQIVND (reference sequence). V dropped 9 bases and J dropped 3; count of bases not matched to a gene: 9. The CDR3 reads CASKLQQGDYGYTF. The CDR3 bases are TGTGCCAGCAAACTTCAACAGGGGGACTATGGCTACACCTTC.

This chain connects TRBV27 to TRBJ1-5, with 8 bases aligning to TRBD1. The J segment lost 2 bases and the V segment lost 5 bases, leaving 5 bases of the junction unmatched. CDR1 and CDR2 (germline): MNHEY, SMNVEV (reference sequence). CDR3 length: 15 amino acids. CDR3 nucleotides: TGTGCCAGCAGTACCAGGGGGCTTGGCAATCAGCCCCAGCATTTT. Residues: CASSTRGLGNQPQHF.

This chain uses TRBV19 with TRBJ1-1, with D unresolved. Germline CDR1 and CDR2: LNHDA and SQIVND (reference sequence). V dropped 3 bases and J dropped 1 base, with 12 bases sitting between them. This CDR3 comprises 15 residues. The CDR3 spells CASSISAVANTEAFF. The CDR3, as DNA: TGTGCCAGTAGTATCTCTGCAGTTGCGAACACTGAAGCTTTCTTT.

This chain uses TRBV10-3 with TRBJ1-2; D is unclear. Trimming stripped 10 bases from V and 6 bases from J, with 15 bases between. There are 12 residues in the CDR3. Germline assignment: CDR1 ENHRY and CDR2 SYGVKD. For the CDR3, the DNA is TGTGCCAGCCGGTGGGGAGGCGATGGCTACACCTTC. Residues: CASRWGGDGYTF.

The rearrangement uses TRBV10-3 and TRBJ1-4, with D perhaps matching TRBD1 (6 bases). V lost 10 bases to trimming and J lost 4 bases, with 22 bases between them. The CDR3 loop spans 16 amino acids. Germline V gene data show CDR1 as ENHRY and CDR2 as SYGVKD. This CDR3 is CASSRNRQEFNEKLFF. CDR3 nucleotides: TGTGCCAGCAGCCGCAATAGACAGGAATTTAATGAAAAACTGTTTTTT.

This chain links TRBV19 with TRBJ2-7, with D uncertain. The ends were cut back, 1 base at V and 3 bases at J, with 7 bases in the middle. Looked up from germline, CDR1 is LNHDA and CDR2 is SQIVND (reference sequence). This CDR3 comprises 13 residues. In nucleotides, the CDR3 is TGTGCCAGTAGTATAGTTTCGGGCTACGAGCAGTACTTC. Amino acids: CASSIVSGYEQYF.

This clone has just a few counts. V gene TRBV6-5 combines with J gene TRBJ2-7, with TRBD2 matching over 8 bases. Germline assignment: CDR1 MNHEY and CDR2 SVGAGI. CDR3 length: 15 residues. J was trimmed by 6 bases and V by 4 bases; bases with no gene match: 11. The CDR3 loop is CASSWSGTSLSEQYF. The CDR3 bases are TGTGCCAGCAGTTGGTCCGGGACTAGTCTCTCCGAGCAGTACTTC.

CDR3 residues: CASILRGPSYEQYF. CDR3 bases: TGTGCCAGCATACTCCGGGGGCCCTCCTACGAGCAGTACTTC. The rearrangement joins TRBV28 to TRBJ2-7; the D gene could be TRBD1 or TRBD2 (6 bases each). CDR3 length: 14 amino acids. V was cut by 7 bases and J by 0 bases, with 13 bases left in between. Germline lookup yields CDR1 MDHEN and CDR2 SYDVKM.

In this sample, this clone turned up a few times. Other nucleotide sequences in the sample specify the same CDR3. The chain uses TRBV28 and TRBJ1-5, with 10 bases aligning to TRBD1. The CDR3 contains 14 residues. Germline V gives CDR1 MDHEN, CDR2 SYDVKM. After removal of 5 bases from V and 4 bases from J, the junction contained 2 bases not matched to a gene. CDR3 bases: TGTGCCAGCAGTCGGACAGGGGGAAATCAGCCCCAGCATTTT. Its translation is CASSRTGGNQPQHF.

At least ten counts were recorded for this clone. CDR3 in DNA: TGTGCCATCAGTGAGTCGGGAGGGGATGAGCAGTTCTTC. Its translation is CAISESGGDEQFF. This chain uses TRBV10-3 with TRBJ2-1; TRBD2 agrees at 7 bases. V was clipped by 0 bases and J by 8 bases; unmatched bases: 1. The CDR3 runs 13 residues. CDR1 ENHRY and CDR2 SYGVKD come from the germline V gene.